Below are 5 T cell receptor beta chains sequenced from a single sample in a study. TCRdb re-derived calls from the 5' RACE reads in MiXCR, one entry per CDR3 protein. The data show 25,000 to 40,000 distinct CDR3 sequences, approximately 25% seen once. The sequenced material came from memory CD4+ T cells sorted from blood. Subset meaning: memory CD4+ T cells, CD4+CD45RO+CD25-. Every receptor here comes from a female donor with breast cancer.

V is TRBV5-1 and J is TRBJ2-7, with 7 bases lining up with TRBD1. CDR1 and CDR2 from the germline V gene are SGHRS and YFSETQ. Unmatched junction bases numbered 9, after V lost 0 bases and J lost 3 bases. CDR3 size: 16 residues. In DNA, the CDR3 is TGCGCCAGCAGCTTGGGGGACAGCCAGTTTTTCTACGAGCAGTACTTC. Residues: CASSLGDSQFFYEQYF.

This chain joins TRBV7-8 and TRBJ2-3; the D is unclear. Trimming stripped 1 base from V and 0 bases from J, with 5 bases between. From germline, CDR1 is SGHVS and CDR2 FQNEAQ. The CDR3 is 14 amino acids. CDR3 nucleotide sequence: TGTGCCAGCAGCTTAGGGCCTAGCACAGATACGCAGTATTTT. As protein: CASSLGPSTDTQYF. Full variable domain (outside the CDR3, taken from reference TRBV7-8 and TRBJ2-3): GAGVSQSPRYKVAKRGQDVALRCDPISGHVSLFWYQQALGQGPEFLTYFQNEAQLDKSGLPSDRFFAERPEGSVSTLKIQRTQQEDSAVYLCASSLGPSTDTQYFGPGTRLTVL.

This clonotype was detected a few times. The chain recombines TRBV6-5 with TRBJ1-2; the match to TRBD1 covers 10 bases. V was pared by 5 bases and J by 6 bases, with 12 bases of the junction left unmatched. Germline V gene data show CDR1 as MNHEY and CDR2 as SVGAGI. CDR3 length equals 16 residues. CDR3 protein: CASSTYRQGAVNGYTF. The CDR3 nucleotides read TGTGCCAGCAGTACTTACCGACAGGGGGCTGTGAATGGCTACACCTTC.

This clonotype has a single count. Its ends do not fully match the called genes, so a read error is possible. The genes are TRBV4-1 and TRBJ2-7, with 10 bases identical to TRBD2. Germline lookup yields CDR1 MGHRA and CDR2 YSYEKL. The CDR3 has 16 amino acids. In DNA form, the CDR3 reads TGCGCCAGCGGCCAACAAGCGGGAGGGCCCCCCTACGAGCAGTACTTC. Amino acids: CASGQQAGGPPYEQYF.

The rearrangement joins TRBV15 to TRBJ2-7; tentative D call: TRBD1 (7 bases). The V end was cut by 4 bases, the J end by 2 bases, with 12 bases between. Germline V lookup: CDR1 LNHNV, CDR2 YYDKDF (reference sequence). The CDR3 contains 14 residues. In DNA form, the CDR3 reads TGTGCCACCAGCAACAGGGGAGGACCCTACGAGCAGTACTTC. Residues: CATSNRGGPYEQYF.